The TCR beta chain under discussion was sequenced for a study of blood T cell repertoires in COVID-19. Study summary: Both acute and convalescent COVID-19 samples were obtained from the United States, Italy and Spain. In each case, the material was cDNA or gDNA derived from T cells, B-cell-depleted T cells, or PBMCs.

This CDR3 spans 14 amino acids. Germline V CDR1 and CDR2: LGHNA, YSLEER. V shed 4 bases and J shed 5 bases, with 14 bases lying between them. The study assigned cohorts using participant-reported clinical history. Sequencing used immunoSEQ multiplex PCR; TCRdb keeps in-frame clones, though not all of them. The table records approximately 150,000 clones, around 80% of them present only once. The sequence was collected from a woman aged 50 to 65 who had recovered from COVID-19. The chain couples TRBV4-3 to TRBJ1-1; no definite D call. Sequences were obtained from PBMCs or T cells enriched from blood (not recorded which). CDR3 sequence: CASSLTAGGTEAFF. Written as DNA, the CDR3 is TGCGCCAGCAGCCTCACAGCAGGAGGGACTGAAGCTTTCTTT.